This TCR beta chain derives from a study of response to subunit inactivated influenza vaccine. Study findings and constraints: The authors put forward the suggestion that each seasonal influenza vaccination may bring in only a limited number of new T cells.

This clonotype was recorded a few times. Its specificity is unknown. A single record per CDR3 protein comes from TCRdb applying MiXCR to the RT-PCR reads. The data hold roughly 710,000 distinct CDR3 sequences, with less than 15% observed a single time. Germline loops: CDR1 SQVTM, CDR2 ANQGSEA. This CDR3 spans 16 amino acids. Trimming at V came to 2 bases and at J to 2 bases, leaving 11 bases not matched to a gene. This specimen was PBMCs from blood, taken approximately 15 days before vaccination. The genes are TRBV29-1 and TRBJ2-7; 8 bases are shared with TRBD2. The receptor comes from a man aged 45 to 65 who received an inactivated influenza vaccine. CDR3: CSVELRGAGVPYEQYF. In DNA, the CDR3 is TGCAGCGTTGAACTACGGGGAGCGGGAGTTCCCTACGAGCAGTACTTC.